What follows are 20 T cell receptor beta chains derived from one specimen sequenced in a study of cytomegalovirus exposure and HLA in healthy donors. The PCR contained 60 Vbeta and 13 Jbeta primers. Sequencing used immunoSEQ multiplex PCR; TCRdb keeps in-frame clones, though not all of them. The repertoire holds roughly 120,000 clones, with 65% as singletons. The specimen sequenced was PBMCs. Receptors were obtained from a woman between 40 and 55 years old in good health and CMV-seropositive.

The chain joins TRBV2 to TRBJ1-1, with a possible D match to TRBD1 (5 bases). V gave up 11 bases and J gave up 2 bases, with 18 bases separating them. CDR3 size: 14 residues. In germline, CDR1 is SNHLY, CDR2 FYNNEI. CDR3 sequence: CAGNSGKSNTEAFF. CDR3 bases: TGTGCCGGCAATTCAGGGAAGAGTAACACTGAAGCTTTCTTT. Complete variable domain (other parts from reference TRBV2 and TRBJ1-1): EPEVTQTPSHQVTQMGQEVILRCVPISNHLYFYWYRQILGQKVEFLVSFYNNEISEKSEIFDDQFSVERPDGSNFTLKIRSTKLEDSAMYFCAGNSGKSNTEAFFGQGTRLTVV.

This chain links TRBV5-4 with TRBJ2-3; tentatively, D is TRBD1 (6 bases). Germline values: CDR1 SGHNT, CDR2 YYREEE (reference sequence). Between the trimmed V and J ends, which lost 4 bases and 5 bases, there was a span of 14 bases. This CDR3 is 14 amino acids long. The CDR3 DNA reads TGTGCCAGCAGCCCCCAGGGGTCACAAGATACGCAGTATTTT. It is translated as CASSPQGSQDTQYF.

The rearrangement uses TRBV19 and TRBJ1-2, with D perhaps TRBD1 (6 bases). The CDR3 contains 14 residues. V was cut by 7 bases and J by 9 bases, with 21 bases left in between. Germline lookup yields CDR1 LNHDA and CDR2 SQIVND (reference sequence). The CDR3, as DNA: TGTGCCAGTACCACTACCCCGGGGGGCTTGAGCTACACCTTC. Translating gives CASTTTPGGLSYTF.

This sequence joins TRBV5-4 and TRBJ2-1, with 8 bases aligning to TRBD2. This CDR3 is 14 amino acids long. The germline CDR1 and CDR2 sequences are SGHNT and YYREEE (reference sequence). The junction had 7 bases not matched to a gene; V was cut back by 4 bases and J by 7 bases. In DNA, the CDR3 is TGTGCCAGCAGCAGTGTCTTAGCGGGGAATGAGCAGTTCTTC. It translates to CASSSVLAGNEQFF.

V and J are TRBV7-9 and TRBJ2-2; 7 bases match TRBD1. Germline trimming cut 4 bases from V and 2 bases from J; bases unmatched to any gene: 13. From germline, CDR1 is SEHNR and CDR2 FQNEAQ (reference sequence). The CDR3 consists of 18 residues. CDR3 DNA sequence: TGTGCCAGCAGCTCCACTCACTACGGGACAGCCAACACCGGGGAGCTGTTTTTT. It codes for CASSSTHYGTANTGELFF.

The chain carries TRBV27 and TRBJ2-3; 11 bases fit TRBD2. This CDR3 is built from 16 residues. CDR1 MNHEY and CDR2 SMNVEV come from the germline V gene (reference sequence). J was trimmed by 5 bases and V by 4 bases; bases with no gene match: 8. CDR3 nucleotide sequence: TGTGCCAGCAGTTCGATACTAGCGGGAGCGCAAGATACGCAGTATTTT. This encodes CASSSILAGAQDTQYF.

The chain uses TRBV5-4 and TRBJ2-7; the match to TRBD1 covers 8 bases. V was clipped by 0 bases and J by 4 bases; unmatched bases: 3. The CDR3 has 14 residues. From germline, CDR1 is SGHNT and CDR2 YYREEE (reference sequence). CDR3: CASSLAGQGYEQYF. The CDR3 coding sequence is TGTGCCAGCAGCTTGGCCGGACAGGGTTACGAGCAGTACTTC.

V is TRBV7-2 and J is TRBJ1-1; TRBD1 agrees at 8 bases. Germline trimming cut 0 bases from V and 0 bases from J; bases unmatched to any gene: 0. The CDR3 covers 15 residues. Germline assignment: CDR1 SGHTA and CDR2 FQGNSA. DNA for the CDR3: TGTGCCAGCAGCTTAGCGACAGGGGTGAACACTGAAGCTTTCTTT. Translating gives CASSLATGVNTEAFF. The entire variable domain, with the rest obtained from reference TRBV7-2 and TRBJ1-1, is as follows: GAGVSQSPSNKVTEKGKDVELRCDPISGHTALYWYRQSLGQGLEFLIYFQGNSAPDKSGLPSDRFSAERTGGSVSTLTIQRTQQEDSAVYLCASSLATGVNTEAFFGQGTRLTVV.

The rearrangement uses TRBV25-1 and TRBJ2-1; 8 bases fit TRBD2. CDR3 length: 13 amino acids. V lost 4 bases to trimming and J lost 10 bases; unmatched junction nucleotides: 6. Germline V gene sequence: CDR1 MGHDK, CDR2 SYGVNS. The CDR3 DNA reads TGTGCCAGCAGTGTCGGACTAGCTTACGAGCAGTTCTTC. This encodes CASSVGLAYEQFF.

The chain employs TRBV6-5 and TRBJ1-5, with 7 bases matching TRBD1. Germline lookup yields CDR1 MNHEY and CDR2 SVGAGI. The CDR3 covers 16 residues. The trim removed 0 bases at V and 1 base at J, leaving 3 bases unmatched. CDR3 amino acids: CASSYSSRGSNQPQHF. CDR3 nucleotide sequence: TGTGCCAGCAGTTACTCGAGCAGGGGGAGCAATCAGCCCCAGCATTTT.

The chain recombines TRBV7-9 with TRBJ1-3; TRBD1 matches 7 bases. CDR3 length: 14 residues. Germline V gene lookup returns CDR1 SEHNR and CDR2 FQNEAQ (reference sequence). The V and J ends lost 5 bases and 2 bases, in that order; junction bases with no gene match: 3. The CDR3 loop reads CASSLTGAGNTIYF. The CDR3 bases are TGTGCCAGCAGCCTAACAGGGGCTGGAAACACCATATATTTT.

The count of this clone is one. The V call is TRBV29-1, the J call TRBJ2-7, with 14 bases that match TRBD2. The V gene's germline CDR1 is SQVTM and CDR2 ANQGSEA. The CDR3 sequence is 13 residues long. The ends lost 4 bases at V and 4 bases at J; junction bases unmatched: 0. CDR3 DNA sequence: TGCAGCGTTGGGACTAGCGGGGGGTACGAGCAGTACTTC. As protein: CSVGTSGGYEQYF.

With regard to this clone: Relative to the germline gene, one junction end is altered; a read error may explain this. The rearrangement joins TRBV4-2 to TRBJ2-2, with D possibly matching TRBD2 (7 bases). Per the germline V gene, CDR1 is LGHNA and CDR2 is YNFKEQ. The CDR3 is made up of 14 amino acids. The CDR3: CASNQRGGSGELFF. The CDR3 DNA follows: TGTGCCAGCAACCAAAGGGGGGGGAGCGGGGAGCTGTTTTTT.

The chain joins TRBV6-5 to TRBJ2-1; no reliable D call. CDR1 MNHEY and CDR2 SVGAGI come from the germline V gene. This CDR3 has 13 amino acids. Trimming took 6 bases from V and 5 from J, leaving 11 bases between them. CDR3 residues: CASSFTDNNEQFF. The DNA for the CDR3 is TGTGCCAGCAGCTTTACAGATAACAATGAGCAGTTCTTC.

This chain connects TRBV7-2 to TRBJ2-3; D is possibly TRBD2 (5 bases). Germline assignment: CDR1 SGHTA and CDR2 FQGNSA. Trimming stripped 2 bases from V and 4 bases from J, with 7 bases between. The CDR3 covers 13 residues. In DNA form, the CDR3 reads TGTGCCAGCAGCTTATTGGGAGCAGATACGCAGTATTTT. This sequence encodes CASSLLGADTQYF.

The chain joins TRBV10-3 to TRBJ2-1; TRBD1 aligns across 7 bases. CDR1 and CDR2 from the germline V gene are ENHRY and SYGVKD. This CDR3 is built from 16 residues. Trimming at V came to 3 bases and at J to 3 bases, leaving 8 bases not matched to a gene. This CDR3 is CAISDIMDRLYNEQFF. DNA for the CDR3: TGTGCCATCAGTGACATAATGGACAGGCTCTACAATGAGCAGTTCTTC.

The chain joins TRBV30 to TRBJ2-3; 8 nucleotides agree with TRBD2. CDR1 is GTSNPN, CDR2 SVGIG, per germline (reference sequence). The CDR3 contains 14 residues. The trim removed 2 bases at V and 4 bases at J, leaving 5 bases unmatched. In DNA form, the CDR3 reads TGTGCCTGGAGTCCGACTAGCGTAGCAGATACGCAGTATTTT. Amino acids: CAWSPTSVADTQYF.

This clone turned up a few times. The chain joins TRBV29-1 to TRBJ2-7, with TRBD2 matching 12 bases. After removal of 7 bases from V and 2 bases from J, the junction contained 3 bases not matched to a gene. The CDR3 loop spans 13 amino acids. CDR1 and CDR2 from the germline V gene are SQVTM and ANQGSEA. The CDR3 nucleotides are TGCAGCGCGACTAGCGGGAGTACCTACGAGCAGTACTTC. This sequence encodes CSATSGSTYEQYF.

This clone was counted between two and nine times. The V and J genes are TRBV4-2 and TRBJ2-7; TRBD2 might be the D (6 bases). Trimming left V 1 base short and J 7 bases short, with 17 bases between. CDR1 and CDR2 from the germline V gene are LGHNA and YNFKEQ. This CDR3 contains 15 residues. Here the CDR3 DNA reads TGTGCCAGCAGCCAAGGGTTGGAGGGTTCGGATGAGCAGTACTTC. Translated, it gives CASSQGLEGSDEQYF.

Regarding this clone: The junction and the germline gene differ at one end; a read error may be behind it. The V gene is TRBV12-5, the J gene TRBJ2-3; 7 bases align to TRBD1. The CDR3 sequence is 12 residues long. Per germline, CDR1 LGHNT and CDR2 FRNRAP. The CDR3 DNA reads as TGTGCTAGTGGACTCTGGACAGGTACGCAGTATTTT. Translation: CASGLWTGTQYF. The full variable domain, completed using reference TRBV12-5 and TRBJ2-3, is DARVTQTPRHKVTEMGQEVTMRCQPILGHNTVFWYRQTMMQGLELLAYFRNRAPLDDSGMPKDRFSAEMPDATLATLKIQPSEPRDSAVYFCASGLWTGTQYFGPGTRLTVL.